The rows below give T cell receptor beta chains drawn from one sample of a study of T cells after yellow fever vaccination. Each CDR3 protein is one row after TCRdb ran MiXCR on the 5' RACE reads. The sample holds approximately 93,000 distinct CDR3 sequences, roughly 6% seen once. The sequences come from CD8+ T cells sorted from PBMCs, collected 10 days after the yellow fever booster vaccination. The receptors derive from a man aged 18 to 30 who received the YFV17D yellow fever vaccine. Each CDR3 is given with its conserved first and last residue. Fields, in order: CDR3 length, J gene, D gene, V gene, clone size, CDR3 protein, CDR3 DNA. D genes are given only for firm matches. A clone size is listed for some rows: how often the clone was seen (once, few, many), or a class if it is expanded.

17 | TRBJ2-5 | TRBD1 | TRBV5-4 | - | CASSLPAGQENQETQYF | TGTGCCAGCAGCTTGCCGGCGGGACAGGAGAACCAAGAGACCCAGTACTTC
15 | TRBJ1-2 | - | TRBV28 | few | CASSLRDTLLYGYTF | TGTGCCAGCAGTTTAAGGGACACCCTTCTCTATGGCTACACCTTC
11 | TRBJ2-5 | - | TRBV18 | many | CASSLQETQYF | TGTGCCAGCTCACTGCAAGAGACCCAGTACTTC
15 | TRBJ2-1 | TRBD2 | TRBV4-1 | few | CASSPRGTSGAEQFF | TGCGCCAGCAGCCCCCGCGGGACTAGCGGGGCTGAGCAGTTCTTC
14 | TRBJ1-5 | - | TRBV12-3/TRBV12-4 | few | CASSLGGVRQPQHF | TGTGCCAGCAGTTTGGGGGGGGTCAGGCAGCCCCAGCATTTT
13 | TRBJ2-3 | - | TRBV7-3 | - | CASSPPGSDTQYF | TGTGCCAGCAGCCCCCCTGGCTCCGATACGCAGTATTTT
17 | TRBJ2-3 | - | TRBV7-9 | - | CASSFTSIGGSTDTQYF | TGTGCCAGCAGCTTCACGTCGATCGGCGGGAGCACAGATACGCAGTATTTT
13 | TRBJ2-7 | - | TRBV4-1 | few | CASSRARTYEQYF | TGCGCCAGCAGCCGGGCCAGAACCTACGAGCAGTACTTC
14 | TRBJ2-1 | TRBD1 | TRBV6-5 | few | CASSLTGPGAEQFF | TGTGCCAGCAGTTTGACAGGGCCAGGGGCGGAGCAGTTCTTC
14 | TRBJ2-1 | TRBD2 | TRBV20-1 | many | CSALGLAGENEQFF | TGCAGTGCCCTTGGACTAGCGGGGGAGAATGAGCAGTTCTTC
13 | TRBJ2-3 | - | TRBV20-1 | many | CSASDRRTDTQYF | TGCAGTGCTAGCGATCGAAGAACAGATACGCAGTATTTT
16 | TRBJ1-4 | - | TRBV6-5 | many | CASSYQVRTDPEKLFF | TGTGCCAGCAGTTACCAGGTCAGGACAGATCCTGAAAAACTGTTTTTT
13 | TRBJ2-7 | - | TRBV29-1 | few | CSVTGTHLYEQYF | TGCAGCGTTACCGGGACACACCTATACGAGCAGTACTTC
15 | TRBJ2-7 | - | TRBV20-1 | many | CSARDTKDRDYEQYF | TGCAGTGCTAGAGATACGAAGGACAGAGACTACGAGCAGTACTTC
17 | TRBJ2-5 | TRBD2 | TRBV5-1 | few | CASSPRLAGGVQETQYF | TGCGCCAGCAGCCCGAGACTAGCGGGGGGCGTACAAGAGACCCAGTACTTC
23 | TRBJ2-3 | - | TRBV3-2 | few | CASSQVSRPGLAGGPPSTDTQYF | TGTGCCAGCAGCCAAGTCTCCCGCCCGGGACTAGCGGGGGGTCCCCCTAGCACAGATACGCAGTATTTT
13 | TRBJ1-1 | - | TRBV12-3/TRBV12-4 | - | CASSLALSTEAFF | TGTGCCAGCAGTTTAGCGCTGAGCACTGAAGCTTTCTTT
16 | TRBJ2-3 | TRBD2 | TRBV7-9 | - | CASSYGLAGGTDTQYF | TGTGCCAGCAGCTACGGACTAGCGGGGGGGACAGATACGCAGTATTTT
16 | TRBJ2-3 | TRBD2 | TRBV29-1 | few | CSVEGLAGALTDTQYF | TGCAGCGTTGAGGGACTAGCGGGGGCCCTCACAGATACGCAGTATTTT
17 | TRBJ2-7 | TRBD2 | TRBV7-9 | - | CASSPGLAGVSSYEQYF | TGTGCCAGCAGCCCGGGACTAGCGGGGGTCAGCTCCTACGAGCAGTACTTC
14 | TRBJ2-1 | TRBD2 | TRBV6-5 | many | CASSSGVSYNEQFF | TGTGCCAGCAGTAGCGGGGTTTCCTACAATGAGCAGTTCTTC
14 | TRBJ2-2 | - | TRBV5-1 | many | CASSLWPNTGELFF | TGCGCCAGCAGCTTGTGGCCAAACACCGGGGAGCTGTTTTTT
13 | TRBJ2-5 | - | TRBV7-9 | few | CASSHPRGETQYF | TGTGCCAGCAGCCACCCCCGGGGTGAGACCCAGTACTTC
13 | TRBJ1-1 | - | TRBV6-4 | many | CASREGMNTEAFF | TGTGCCAGCAGAGAGGGGATGAACACTGAAGCTTTCTTT
12 | TRBJ2-3 | - | TRBV6-2/TRBV6-3 | many | CASSYRGPTQYF | TGTGCCAGCAGTTACAGGGGTCCAACGCAGTATTTT
12 | TRBJ2-5 | - | TRBV7-9 | - | CASSEDEETQYF | TGTGCCAGCAGCGAGGACGAAGAGACCCAGTACTTC
15 | TRBJ1-1 | TRBD1 | TRBV5-1 | few | CASSTGTGGITEAFF | TGCGCCAGCAGCACCGGGACAGGGGGAATCACTGAAGCTTTCTTT
12 | TRBJ2-7 | - | TRBV9 | - | CASSGGSGEQYF | TGTGCCAGCAGCGGGGGGTCAGGAGAGCAGTACTTC
15 | TRBJ2-1 | TRBD2 | TRBV7-9 | few | CASSSGLASYNEQFF | TGTGCCAGCAGCTCGGGACTAGCGTCCTACAATGAGCAGTTCTTC